This T cell receptor (beta chain) was found in a study of T cells in Graves' hyperthyroidism and ophthalmopathy. Study findings and constraints: Appearing also in blood were most of the thyroid clonotypes expanded above 0.001.

Orbital computed tomography, thyroid ultrasound, serum thyroxine and TRAb, and clinical symptoms together informed the diagnoses. Germline V gene data show CDR1 as DFQATT and CDR2 as SNEGSKA (reference sequence). There are 16 residues in the CDR3. Trimming cost V 1 base and J 0 bases, with 10 bases left between them. There were TCR beta CDR3 regions amplified from RNA transcripts. Initially, a first-round RT-PCR of the TCR CDR3 employed the HTBI primer set. TCRdb itself ran the multiplex PCR reads through MiXCR, one entry per CDR3 protein. Of around 600,000 distinct CDR3 sequences detected, roughly 15% appear once; the ten largest clones hold under 15%. This clonotype was observed a handful of times. What it binds is unknown.

This receptor was taken from a woman in her fifties or sixties with Graves' ophthalmopathy. This sequence joins TRBV20-1 and TRBJ2-6; maybe TRBD1 (5 bases). Material for sequencing was blood. CDR3: CSARGQGHSGANVLTF. The CDR3 DNA reads TGCAGTGCTAGAGGGCAGGGTCACTCTGGGGCCAACGTCCTGACTTTC.